This TCR beta chain was sequenced for a study of shared clonotypes between healthy human individuals. The CDR3 loop spans 8 amino acids. Profiled with immunoSEQ multiplex PCR; TCRdb holds only in-frame clones, not every one. The top ten clones hold roughly 0.82% of a sample with about 1.1 million clones, 77% of them seen once. This chain uses TRBV21-1 with TRBJ2-7. TRBV21-1 corresponds to a pseudogene. The source material was memory CD4+ T cells from PBMCs. The subset was: CD45RA-negative fraction. The sequence derives from a man aged 18 to 35 in good health. Some clones in this sample may be carry-over from other donors' samples. The CDR3 region has the DNA TGTGCCAGCAGCGGCTGGCGCTTC. It codes for CASSGWRF.